These T cell receptor beta chains were read from a single sample in a study of early T cells in non-severe SARS-CoV-2 infection. TCRdb fed the 5' RACE reads into MiXCR, producing one record per CDR3 protein. The sample contains tens of thousands of distinct CDR3 sequences, 13% of which appear only once. Specimen: whole blood. These receptors came from an adult who was a healthcare worker with PCR-confirmed SARS-CoV-2 infection or an uninfected control (not recorded which). Both conserved end residues are part of each CDR3. A D gene is named only where the DNA matches it firmly. Not every row has a clone size; where given, it reads once, few, many or a size class.

size: few
D: NA
J: TRBJ1-1
V: TRBV28
CDR3: CASSLNPGTDTEAFF
DNA: TGTGCCAGCAGTTTAAATCCGGGGACGGACACTGAAGCTTTCTTT

size: NA
D: NA
J: TRBJ2-1
V: TRBV11-2
CDR3: CASSLDLIYEQFF
DNA: TGTGCCAGCAGCTTAGACCTGATTTATGAGCAGTTCTTC

size: few
D: NA
J: TRBJ2-4
V: TRBV4-3
CDR3: CASSQDRRNIQYF
DNA: TGCGCCAGCAGCCAAGATAGGAGAAACATTCAGTACTTC

size: NA
D: NA
J: TRBJ1-2
V: TRBV20-1
CDR3: CSARDAGQGYGYTF
DNA: TGCAGTGCTAGAGATGCGGGGCAGGGCTATGGCTACACCTTC

size: many
D: TRBD2
J: TRBJ2-2
V: TRBV7-9
CDR3: CASGLAGATGELFF
DNA: TGTGCCAGCGGACTAGCGGGAGCCACCGGGGAGCTGTTTTTT

size: NA
D: TRBD2
J: TRBJ2-7
V: TRBV3-1
CDR3: CASSRTDGLAGDPYEQYF
DNA: TGTGCCAGCAGCCGGACGGACGGACTAGCGGGGGACCCCTACGAGCAGTACTTC

size: few
D: NA
J: TRBJ2-6
V: TRBV20-1
CDR3: CSALSAAGANVLTF
DNA: TGCAGTGCCCTCTCAGCGGCTGGGGCCAACGTCCTGACTTTC

size: few
D: NA
J: TRBJ1-1
V: TRBV6-2/TRBV6-3
CDR3: CASSYSKGGPEAFF
DNA: TGTGCCAGCAGTTACTCGAAGGGGGGACCTGAAGCTTTCTTT

size: NA
D: NA
J: TRBJ2-3
V: TRBV25-1
CDR3: CASSESMLTQYF
DNA: TGTGCCAGCAGTGAATCCATGTTAACGCAGTATTTT

size: few
D: NA
J: TRBJ1-4
V: TRBV2
CDR3: CASSANSLDEKLFF
DNA: TGTGCCAGCAGTGCTAACAGCTTGGATGAAAAACTGTTTTTT

size: few
D: NA
J: TRBJ1-6
V: TRBV28
CDR3: CASSPIDSAYNSPLHF
DNA: TGTGCCAGCAGTCCCATCGACAGTGCTTATAATTCACCCCTCCACTTT

size: NA
D: NA
J: TRBJ2-3
V: TRBV28
CDR3: CASSKGGASTDTQYF
DNA: TGTGCCAGCAGTAAAGGAGGGGCGAGCACAGATACGCAGTATTTT

size: NA
D: NA
J: TRBJ2-3
V: TRBV10-1
CDR3: CASSWDLADTQYF
DNA: TGCGCCAGCAGTTGGGACCTCGCAGATACGCAGTATTTT

size: many
D: NA
J: TRBJ2-5
V: TRBV7-7
CDR3: CASSFSGTMTETQYF
DNA: TGTGCCAGCAGCTTCTCCGGGACCATGACAGAGACCCAGTACTTC

size: once
D: NA
J: TRBJ1-5
V: TRBV6-2/TRBV6-3
CDR3: CASSTDSRQPQHF
DNA: TGTGCCAGCAGCACAGACAGTAGGCAGCCCCAGCATTTT

size: many
D: NA
J: TRBJ2-7
V: TRBV29-1
CDR3: CSVEDRGWDEQYF
DNA: TGCAGCGTTGAAGATCGGGGCTGGGACGAGCAGTACTTC

size: few
D: NA
J: TRBJ2-7
V: TRBV10-3
CDR3: CAISESQGRSYEQYF
DNA: TGTGCCATCAGTGAATCCCAGGGAAGGTCCTACGAGCAGTACTTC

size: NA
D: NA
J: TRBJ1-5
V: TRBV18
CDR3: CASSQGISNQPQHF
DNA: TGTGCCAGCTCACAGGGGATTAGCAATCAGCCCCAGCATTTT

size: few
D: TRBD2
J: TRBJ2-7
V: TRBV29-1
CDR3: CSVVSGSSYEQYF
DNA: TGCAGCGTCGTTAGCGGGAGCTCCTACGAGCAGTACTTC

size: NA
D: NA
J: TRBJ2-7
V: TRBV18
CDR3: CASSPRASGLSYEQYF
DNA: TGTGCCAGCTCACCACGAGCGTCAGGCCTCTCCTACGAGCAGTACTTC

size: many
D: NA
J: TRBJ2-1
V: TRBV7-8
CDR3: CASRMKGGQSTNEQFF
DNA: TGTGCCAGCAGAATGAAGGGGGGCCAGAGTACAAATGAGCAGTTCTTC

size: NA
D: NA
J: TRBJ1-6
V: TRBV7-2
CDR3: CASSLSSPYNSPLHF
DNA: TGTGCCAGCAGCTTATCAAGCCCCTATAATTCACCCCTCCACTTT

size: many
D: TRBD2
J: TRBJ2-1
V: TRBV28
CDR3: CASSPSSGRAAYNEQFF
DNA: TGTGCCAGCAGTCCATCGAGCGGGAGGGCCGCCTACAATGAGCAGTTCTTC

size: many
D: NA
J: TRBJ2-1
V: TRBV12-3/TRBV12-4
CDR3: CASKMEKSYNEQFF
DNA: TGTGCCAGCAAGATGGAAAAATCCTACAATGAGCAGTTCTTC

size: few
D: NA
J: TRBJ1-5
V: TRBV12-3/TRBV12-4
CDR3: CASRAPGGNQPQHF
DNA: TGTGCCAGCAGGGCGCCCGGGGGCAATCAGCCCCAGCATTTT

size: many
D: NA
J: TRBJ1-1
V: TRBV13
CDR3: CASSLPAGPSMGEAFF
DNA: TGTGCCAGCAGCCTCCCGGCAGGGCCCTCCATGGGGGAAGCTTTCTTT

size: many
D: NA
J: TRBJ2-1
V: TRBV5-4
CDR3: CASRSSGNEQFF
DNA: TGTGCCAGCAGGTCATCTGGCAATGAGCAGTTCTTC

size: once
D: TRBD2
J: TRBJ2-2
V: TRBV6-2/TRBV6-3
CDR3: CASSFWASGSVELFF
DNA: TGTGCCAGCAGTTTTTGGGCTAGCGGGAGTGTGGAGCTGTTTTTT

size: NA
D: NA
J: TRBJ1-2
V: TRBV28
CDR3: CASSTGSSAYGYTF
DNA: TGTGCCAGCAGCACAGGATCGTCAGCCTATGGCTACACCTTC

size: NA
D: NA
J: TRBJ1-1
V: TRBV5-5
CDR3: CASSKETVFNTEAFF
DNA: TGTGCCAGCAGCAAGGAGACAGTTTTTAACACTGAAGCTTTCTTT

size: many
D: NA
J: TRBJ2-7
V: TRBV11-2
CDR3: CASSLAYEQYF
DNA: TGTGCCAGCAGCTTAGCCTACGAGCAGTACTTC

size: NA
D: NA
J: TRBJ2-1
V: TRBV6-2/TRBV6-3
CDR3: CASSYSEIDEQFF
DNA: TGTGCCAGCAGTTACTCGGAAATCGATGAGCAGTTCTTC

size: few
D: NA
J: TRBJ1-2
V: TRBV29-1
CDR3: CSAKQGFLNYGYTF
DNA: TGCAGCGCCAAACAGGGATTCCTTAACTATGGCTACACCTTC